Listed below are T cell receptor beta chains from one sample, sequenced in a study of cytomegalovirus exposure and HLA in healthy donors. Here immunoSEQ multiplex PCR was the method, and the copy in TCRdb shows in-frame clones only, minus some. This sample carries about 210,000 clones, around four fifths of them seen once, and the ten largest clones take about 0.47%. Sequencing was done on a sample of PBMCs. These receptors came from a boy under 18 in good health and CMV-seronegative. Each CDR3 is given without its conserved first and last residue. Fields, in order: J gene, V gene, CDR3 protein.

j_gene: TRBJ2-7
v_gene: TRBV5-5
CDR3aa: ASSLEPRLH

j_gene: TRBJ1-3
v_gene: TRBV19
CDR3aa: ASSFLSRTGVVSGNTIY

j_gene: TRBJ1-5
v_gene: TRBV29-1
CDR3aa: SAQTGGGQPQH

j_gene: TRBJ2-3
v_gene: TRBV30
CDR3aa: AWSELRAGERA

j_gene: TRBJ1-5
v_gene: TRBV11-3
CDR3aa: ASSEGGEYQPQH

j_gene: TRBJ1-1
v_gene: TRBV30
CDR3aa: AWGQGAWTEAF

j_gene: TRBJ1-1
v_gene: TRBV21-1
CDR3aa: ASSKWGYNRGANTEAF

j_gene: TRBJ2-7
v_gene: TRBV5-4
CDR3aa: ASSLGAGVKD

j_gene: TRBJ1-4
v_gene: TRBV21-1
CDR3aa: ASTSTGQGPSFNEKLF

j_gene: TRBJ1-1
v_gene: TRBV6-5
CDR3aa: ASSPSNTEAF

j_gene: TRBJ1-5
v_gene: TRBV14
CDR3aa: ASSQEWGQPQH

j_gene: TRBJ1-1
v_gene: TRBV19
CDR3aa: ASRQATTEAF

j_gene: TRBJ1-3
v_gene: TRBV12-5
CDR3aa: ASGRGQGDSGNTIY

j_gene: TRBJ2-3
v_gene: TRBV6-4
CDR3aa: ASSTTSGSDTQY

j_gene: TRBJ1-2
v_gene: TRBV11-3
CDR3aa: ASSLGQGYGYT

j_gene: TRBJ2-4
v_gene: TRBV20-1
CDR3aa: SALREGIQY